This record concerns one T cell receptor beta chain sequence. Its antigen remains unidentified. This specimen belongs to a study of cytomegalovirus exposure and HLA in healthy donors. Overall study results and limits: In a later analysis, TCR beta V- and J-gene trimming showed a link to a missense DCLRE1C variant. According to a later analysis, most TCR beta chains associated with CMV appeared HLA-restricted. In an earlier analysis, most TCR beta V segments were productive about 87% or about 30% of the time.

Unrecorded immune exposure was likely among donors, who were nominally healthy when sampled. V dropped 0 bases and J dropped 6 bases, with 15 bases sitting between them. CDR3 length: 15 residues. The germline CDR1 and CDR2 sequences are ENHRY and SYGVKD. The PCR made use of 60 Vbeta and 13 Jbeta primers. Method: immunoSEQ multiplex PCR; TCRdb's copy keeps in-frame clones and lacks some. Here the sample spans around 200,000 clones, less than 85% being singletons. Sequenced input: PBMCs. The TCR comes from a boy aged 5-17 years in good health and CMV-seronegative. The rearrangement joins TRBV10-3 to TRBJ2-7, with D possibly TRBD1 on 5 matching bases. This CDR3 reads CAISESSWGKSEQYF. The CDR3 nucleotides read TGTGCCATCAGTGAGTCATCCTGGGGCAAGAGCGAGCAGTACTTC.